This T cell receptor (beta chain) was obtained from a study of blood T cells in healthy people across ages. Germline-derived CDR1 and CDR2 are LNHNV and YYDKDF (reference sequence). The CDR3 is 16 residues long. Trimming pared 0 bases from V and 1 base from J, leaving 13 bases between. Through a sample-barcoded 5' primer and a J-beta primer mix, a second PCR was run for roughly 6 to 12 cycles. MiXCR was run by TCRdb on the 5' RACE reads, yielding one entry per CDR3 protein. In the table there are 870,000 or so distinct CDR3 sequences, around 30% of which are singletons. This clonotype showed up many times.

The origin of this receptor is a woman of 80 years or more in good health. This chain connects TRBV15 to TRBJ2-7; the D is unclear. Sequencing input: blood. The CDR3 spells CATSRDSGSYSYEQYF. The CDR3 nucleotides are TGTGCCACCAGCAGAGATTCCGGCAGTTATTCCTACGAGCAGTACTTC.